This T cell receptor (beta chain) was identified in a study of shared clonotypes between healthy human individuals. Looking at the study overall: Every donor yielded three CD4 naive, three CD4 memory, two CD8 naive and one CD8 memory plate. The study, taken as a whole, reports: Around 5% of naive CD4 clonotypes were common to a handful of donors.

CD45RA+ naive and CD45RA-negative memory subsets were separated from CD4+ cells. Trimming stripped 4 bases from V and 8 bases from J, with 11 bases between. The germline CDR1 and CDR2 sequences are SGHDN and FVKESK. This CDR3 spans 13 amino acids. The authors loaded 200 ng DNA, approximately 30,000 T cell genomes, into sorted-subset replicate PCRs. Assay: immunoSEQ multiplex PCR; the TCRdb copy retains only in-frame clones and omits some. Here the sample spans 2,100,000 or so clones, approximately 96% being singletons. This clone was found a few times. The antigen remains unidentified. The source material was naive CD4+ T cells sorted from blood. Subset specified: CD45RA+ positively selected. This receptor was taken from a man in his late teens or twenties in good health. V and J are TRBV14 and TRBJ1-4; D unclear. As DNA, the CDR3 is TGTGCCAGCAGCCCTGGATCTATGGAAAAACTGTTTTTT. Translating it yields CASSPGSMEKLFF. Combining the CDR3 with reference TRBV14 and TRBJ1-4 gives the whole variable domain EAGVTQFPSHSVIEKGQTVTLRCDPISGHDNLYWYRRVMGKEIKFLLHFVKESKQDESGMPNNRFLAERTGGTYSTLKVQPAELEDSGVYFCASSPGSMEKLFFGSGTQLSVL.